This TCR beta chain derives from a study of blood T cells in healthy people across ages. The study, taken as a whole, reports: It was the long-lived donors that had more naive CD4+ cells and higher diversity than aged donors.

A second PCR, run for about 7 to 11 cycles, used a sample-barcoded 5' primer plus a J-beta primer mix. One entry per CDR3 protein, called by TCRdb with MiXCR from the 5' RACE reads. This sample has about 720,000 distinct CDR3 sequences, with about 24% found just once. Each of the donors had about 9.9 milliliters of peripheral blood drawn into EDTA-treated Vacutainer tubes. This clonotype was recorded many times. Its antigen is not identified. Germline lookup yields CDR1 SGHDT and CDR2 YYEEEE. CDR3 length: 17 residues. Between the trimmed V and J ends, which lost 0 bases and 4 bases, there was a span of 17 bases.

The chain combines TRBV5-6 with TRBJ2-1, with D possibly being TRBD1 (6 bases). Input material: blood. The clonotype originates from a man aged 65-85 years in good health. In DNA, the CDR3 is TGTGCCAGCAGCTTGGGACAGGTGGTAAACTTATACAATGAGCAGTTCTTC. It is translated as CASSLGQVVNLYNEQFF.